This T cell receptor (beta chain) was captured in a study of T cells in Graves' hyperthyroidism and ophthalmopathy. Extraction of PBMCs used 7.5 to 10 ml of fresh peripheral blood. This clonotype was seen ten or more times. The CDR3 spans 14 residues. Germline V lookup: CDR1 SNHLY, CDR2 FYNNEI. V was pared by 8 bases and J by 1 base, with 13 bases between. RNA transcripts served as the template for amplifying TCR beta CDR3 regions. The study used the HTBI primer set for a first-round RT-PCR of the TCR CDR3. TCRdb fed the multiplex PCR reads into MiXCR, producing one record per CDR3 protein. The sample shows about 560,000 distinct CDR3 sequences, approximately 15% of them seen only once.

The J gene is TRBJ2-3, the V gene TRBV2; D unresolved. The TCR originated in a woman under 30 with Graves' hyperthyroidism. The sample taken for sequencing was blood. The CDR3 DNA sequence: TGTGCCAGCGGAGTTGGGGTCGGCACAGATACGCAGTATTTT. Its protein is CASGVGVGTDTQYF.